This entry is about one T cell receptor beta chain. No antigen is known for it. Trimming took 5 bases from V and 4 from J, leaving 15 bases between them. Germline values: CDR1 LNHDA, CDR2 SQIVND (reference sequence). The CDR3 is 15 residues long. The data are from a study of OX40 agonist ivuxolimab in advanced cancers. Study-level results: There was clonal expansion of CD4+ and CD8+ blood T cells by week 6 at 0.1 to 3.0 mg/kg. Researchers report that CD8+ T cells had, on average, more expanded clones than CD4+.

Here immunoSEQ multiplex PCR was the method, and the copy in TCRdb shows in-frame clones only, minus some. The table lists roughly 69,000 clones, roughly nine tenths of them singletons. The source is an adult with an advanced solid tumor such as melanoma, head and neck, liver or kidney cancer. The V and J genes are TRBV19 and TRBJ2-1; D is perhaps TRBD1 (8 bases). The sample in question was CD4+ or CD8+ T cells sorted from blood, obtained in a trial of the OX40 agonist ivuxolimab. The CDR3 bases are TGTGCCAGTAGTCCGGACAGGGAGGGGTACAATGAGCAGTTCTTC. This sequence encodes CASSPDREGYNEQFF.